A selection of T cell receptor beta chains follows, all from one sample in a study of blood T cell repertoires in COVID-19. Here immunoSEQ multiplex PCR was the method, and the copy in TCRdb shows in-frame clones only, minus some. The sample lists around 370,000 clones, around 90% seen once, with around 1.2% in the top ten. Sequenced sample: PBMCs or T cells enriched from blood (not recorded which). Receptor source: a woman aged 18 to 35 who had recovered from COVID-19. Each CDR3 is given with its conserved first and last residue. Each record gives: CDR3 DNA, CDR3 protein, CDR3 length, V gene, clone size, D gene, J gene. A D gene is named only where the DNA matches it firmly. Size tells how often a clone was seen (once, few, many) or the class of an expanded clone, and some rows leave it out.

cdr3_nt: TGCAGCGTTGGACTCCTCCCATCGTTCTTC
cdr3_aa: CSVGLLPSFF
cdr3_length: 10
v_call: TRBV29-1
clone_size: NA
d_call: NA
j_call: TRBJ2-1

cdr3_nt: TGTGCCAGCAGCTTAGTTAGCGGGCGACGGTACAACGAGCAGTACTTC
cdr3_aa: CASSLVSGRRYNEQYF
cdr3_length: 16
v_call: TRBV7-9
clone_size: NA
d_call: TRBD2
j_call: TRBJ2-7

cdr3_nt: TGTGCCAGCAGCTTAACCGGTTATGGCTACACCTTC
cdr3_aa: CASSLTGYGYTF
cdr3_length: 12
v_call: TRBV7-3
clone_size: NA
d_call: NA
j_call: TRBJ1-2

cdr3_nt: TGTGCCAGCAGTCAACGCAGGGTGTCCTCCTACGAGCAGTACTTC
cdr3_aa: CASSQRRVSSYEQYF
cdr3_length: 15
v_call: TRBV27
clone_size: once
d_call: NA
j_call: TRBJ2-7

cdr3_nt: TGTGCCAGCTCACCAAGGGACAGGGATGATGGCTACACCTTC
cdr3_aa: CASSPRDRDDGYTF
cdr3_length: 14
v_call: TRBV18
clone_size: NA
d_call: TRBD1
j_call: TRBJ1-2

cdr3_nt: TGTGCCAGCAGCCATGGTGACAGGGGGCATGGAAACACCATATATTTT
cdr3_aa: CASSHGDRGHGNTIYF
cdr3_length: 16
v_call: TRBV4-2
clone_size: NA
d_call: TRBD1
j_call: TRBJ1-3

cdr3_nt: TGCGCCAGCAGCCAAGATACGGGGGGCAATCAGCCCCAGCATTTT
cdr3_aa: CASSQDTGGNQPQHF
cdr3_length: 15
v_call: TRBV4-1
clone_size: NA
d_call: NA
j_call: TRBJ1-5

cdr3_nt: TGCGCCAGCAGCTTGGAGGGACAGGGGACAGATACGCAGTATTTT
cdr3_aa: CASSLEGQGTDTQYF
cdr3_length: 15
v_call: TRBV5-1
clone_size: NA
d_call: TRBD1
j_call: TRBJ2-3

cdr3_nt: TGTGCCAGCAGCTTAGGGACAGGGGACCCTAACTATGGCTACACCTTC
cdr3_aa: CASSLGTGDPNYGYTF
cdr3_length: 16
v_call: TRBV11-2
clone_size: NA
d_call: TRBD1
j_call: TRBJ1-2

cdr3_nt: TGTGCCAGCACCCCCGCGGGGGGCTTAAGAAACGAGCAGTACTTC
cdr3_aa: CASTPAGGLRNEQYF
cdr3_length: 15
v_call: TRBV28
clone_size: NA
d_call: TRBD2
j_call: TRBJ2-7

cdr3_nt: TGTGCCAGCAGCCAAGCGGGATTCGGTCAGCCCCAGCATTTT
cdr3_aa: CASSQAGFGQPQHF
cdr3_length: 14
v_call: TRBV4-2
clone_size: NA
d_call: NA
j_call: TRBJ1-5

cdr3_nt: TGTGCTAGTGGTTATCCTCCGGGACAGGCGTCTGGGGCCAACGTCCTGACTTTC
cdr3_aa: CASGYPPGQASGANVLTF
cdr3_length: 18
v_call: TRBV12-5
clone_size: NA
d_call: TRBD1
j_call: TRBJ2-6

cdr3_nt: TGTGCCTGGAGCGGAGGCAGGGGGTTAACAGATACGCAGTATTTT
cdr3_aa: CAWSGGRGLTDTQYF
cdr3_length: 15
v_call: TRBV30
clone_size: once
d_call: TRBD1
j_call: TRBJ2-3

cdr3_nt: TGTGCCAGCAGCTTGGGACAGGGGGGAAACTATGGCTACACCTTC
cdr3_aa: CASSLGQGGNYGYTF
cdr3_length: 15
v_call: TRBV5-5
clone_size: NA
d_call: TRBD1
j_call: TRBJ1-2

cdr3_nt: TGTGCCACCAGCAGAGATCGGGTTTCTGGGGCCAACGTCCTGACTTTC
cdr3_aa: CATSRDRVSGANVLTF
cdr3_length: 16
v_call: TRBV15
clone_size: NA
d_call: NA
j_call: TRBJ2-6

cdr3_nt: TGTGCCAGCAGCCCCTCCAGTACGAGGACAGCCACTGGAAACACCATATATTTT
cdr3_aa: CASSPSSTRTATGNTIYF
cdr3_length: 18
v_call: TRBV11-2
clone_size: NA
d_call: NA
j_call: TRBJ1-3

cdr3_nt: TGTGCCAGCAGGTCGCGACAGGGAACTTCTCAGCCCCAGCATTTT
cdr3_aa: CASRSRQGTSQPQHF
cdr3_length: 15
v_call: TRBV6-5
clone_size: NA
d_call: TRBD1
j_call: TRBJ1-5

cdr3_nt: TGCGCCAGCAGCTTGGAAGGGGTAGGGGGGAACACTGAAGCTTTCTTT
cdr3_aa: CASSLEGVGGNTEAFF
cdr3_length: 16
v_call: TRBV5-1
clone_size: NA
d_call: NA
j_call: TRBJ1-1

cdr3_nt: TGCGCCTCGGCGGGGAGCTCCTACAATGAGCAGTTCTTC
cdr3_aa: CASAGSSYNEQFF
cdr3_length: 13
v_call: TRBV4-3
clone_size: NA
d_call: NA
j_call: TRBJ2-1

cdr3_nt: TGTGCCACCAGCAGAGCGGGACAGGGAAATGAAAAACTGTTTTTT
cdr3_aa: CATSRAGQGNEKLFF
cdr3_length: 15
v_call: TRBV15
clone_size: NA
d_call: TRBD1
j_call: TRBJ1-4

cdr3_nt: TGTGCCTGGAGCTCTAGCGGGGGGGGTCGGTTCTTC
cdr3_aa: CAWSSSGGGRFF
cdr3_length: 12
v_call: TRBV30
clone_size: once
d_call: TRBD2
j_call: TRBJ2-1

cdr3_nt: TGTGCCAGCTCACCACAGGGGGCCGGTAATCAGCCCCAGCATTTT
cdr3_aa: CASSPQGAGNQPQHF
cdr3_length: 15
v_call: TRBV18
clone_size: NA
d_call: TRBD1
j_call: TRBJ1-5

cdr3_nt: TGTGCCAGCAGCTTAGTATCTGGAGCGGGGGGCCGGGATACGCAGTATTTT
cdr3_aa: CASSLVSGAGGRDTQYF
cdr3_length: 17
v_call: TRBV11-2
clone_size: NA
d_call: TRBD2
j_call: TRBJ2-3

cdr3_nt: TGTGCCAGTAGTATGGAGGGAAAAGCCAAAAACATTCAGTACTTC
cdr3_aa: CASSMEGKAKNIQYF
cdr3_length: 15
v_call: TRBV19
clone_size: NA
d_call: NA
j_call: TRBJ2-4

cdr3_nt: TGCAGCGAGCGGGACATGAGGGGAACCGGGGAGCTGTTTTTT
cdr3_aa: CSERDMRGTGELFF
cdr3_length: 14
v_call: TRBV29-1
clone_size: NA
d_call: NA
j_call: TRBJ2-2

cdr3_nt: TGTGCCAGCAGCTACCTTCTGGGACAGGGAGGCTACGAGCAGTACTTC
cdr3_aa: CASSYLLGQGGYEQYF
cdr3_length: 16
v_call: TRBV28
clone_size: once
d_call: TRBD1
j_call: TRBJ2-7

cdr3_nt: TGTGGTACAACAGGGGCGGAGGAGCCCCAGCATTTT
cdr3_aa: CGTTGAEEPQHF
cdr3_length: 12
v_call: TRBV28
clone_size: NA
d_call: TRBD1
j_call: TRBJ1-5

cdr3_nt: TGTGCCAGCAGCCAAGGAGCGCGGAACTCCTACGAGCAGTACTTC
cdr3_aa: CASSQGARNSYEQYF
cdr3_length: 15
v_call: TRBV3-1/TRBV3-2
clone_size: NA
d_call: NA
j_call: TRBJ2-7

cdr3_nt: TGTGCCAGCAGCTTACCAGCAGGGAAAGGGACAGATACGCAGTATTTT
cdr3_aa: CASSLPAGKGTDTQYF
cdr3_length: 16
v_call: TRBV7-8
clone_size: NA
d_call: NA
j_call: TRBJ2-3

cdr3_nt: TGTGCCAGCAGCTTGGGAGAGGCGCGAGGTTTTGCAGATACGCAGTATTTT
cdr3_aa: CASSLGEARGFADTQYF
cdr3_length: 17
v_call: TRBV7-6
clone_size: NA
d_call: NA
j_call: TRBJ2-3

cdr3_nt: TGTGCCAGCAGCTTAGGAAGCTCACCCCTCCACTTT
cdr3_aa: CASSLGSSPLHF
cdr3_length: 12
v_call: TRBV7-9
clone_size: NA
d_call: NA
j_call: TRBJ1-6

cdr3_nt: TGTGCCAGCAGCCCCCCCGTACCGGGTCATGAGCAGTTCTTC
cdr3_aa: CASSPPVPGHEQFF
cdr3_length: 14
v_call: TRBV7-2
clone_size: NA
d_call: NA
j_call: TRBJ2-1

cdr3_nt: TGTGCCAGCAGCTGGGGACAGCAGGACTCCTATAATTCACCCCTCCACTTT
cdr3_aa: CASSWGQQDSYNSPLHF
cdr3_length: 17
v_call: TRBV5-5
clone_size: NA
d_call: TRBD1
j_call: TRBJ1-6

cdr3_nt: TGTGCCAGCAGGAGCGGGGGCTCCTACAATGAGCAGTTCTTC
cdr3_aa: CASRSGGSYNEQFF
cdr3_length: 14
v_call: TRBV6-5
clone_size: NA
d_call: TRBD2
j_call: TRBJ2-1

cdr3_nt: TGTGCCAGCAGCTTGTCCCCTCCGGCGGATCAGCCCCAGCATTTT
cdr3_aa: CASSLSPPADQPQHF
cdr3_length: 15
v_call: TRBV5-5
clone_size: few
d_call: NA
j_call: TRBJ1-5

cdr3_nt: TGTGCCAGCAGCAATAAGACAGGGGCCTACACTGAAGCTTTCTTT
cdr3_aa: CASSNKTGAYTEAFF
cdr3_length: 15
v_call: TRBV7-2
clone_size: NA
d_call: TRBD1
j_call: TRBJ1-1

cdr3_nt: TGTGCCAGCAGCTTGTCGGCGCGGGGGGGCGACGAGCAGTACTTC
cdr3_aa: CASSLSARGGDEQYF
cdr3_length: 15
v_call: TRBV5-4
clone_size: once
d_call: TRBD2
j_call: TRBJ2-7

cdr3_nt: TGTGCCAGTAGTATCTCTAGTAACAGCAATCAGCCCCAGCATTTT
cdr3_aa: CASSISSNSNQPQHF
cdr3_length: 15
v_call: TRBV19
clone_size: once
d_call: NA
j_call: TRBJ1-5

cdr3_nt: TGTGCCAGCAGCCCGAACGTTGGACGGACTAAGAACACTGAAGCTTTCTTT
cdr3_aa: CASSPNVGRTKNTEAFF
cdr3_length: 17
v_call: TRBV2
clone_size: NA
d_call: NA
j_call: TRBJ1-1

cdr3_nt: TGTGCCAGCAGCTTAGCCGGGGAGGGCTACACCTTC
cdr3_aa: CASSLAGEGYTF
cdr3_length: 12
v_call: TRBV7-2
clone_size: NA
d_call: NA
j_call: TRBJ1-2

cdr3_nt: TGTGCCATCAGTGAGTCGACAGGGGGGGCGCGAGATACGCAGTATTTT
cdr3_aa: CAISESTGGARDTQYF
cdr3_length: 16
v_call: TRBV10-3
clone_size: NA
d_call: TRBD1
j_call: TRBJ2-3

cdr3_nt: TGTGCCAGCAGCTTGGGGACAGGCTATCAGCCCCAGCATTTT
cdr3_aa: CASSLGTGYQPQHF
cdr3_length: 14
v_call: TRBV5-6
clone_size: NA
d_call: TRBD1
j_call: TRBJ1-5

cdr3_nt: TGTGCCAGCAGCTTACTCGGTCAGCCCCAGCATTTT
cdr3_aa: CASSLLGQPQHF
cdr3_length: 12
v_call: TRBV7-9
clone_size: NA
d_call: NA
j_call: TRBJ1-5

cdr3_nt: TGTGCCAGCAGTTACAGGGACAGGTCTAAAGAGACCCAGTACTTC
cdr3_aa: CASSYRDRSKETQYF
cdr3_length: 15
v_call: TRBV6-6
clone_size: NA
d_call: TRBD1
j_call: TRBJ2-5

cdr3_nt: TGTGCCAGCAGCTTGTACACCAACACCGGGGAGCTGTTTTTT
cdr3_aa: CASSLYTNTGELFF
cdr3_length: 14
v_call: TRBV5-8
clone_size: NA
d_call: NA
j_call: TRBJ2-2

cdr3_nt: TGTGCCACCAGTTTTGCCCGGGAGCAGTTCTTC
cdr3_aa: CATSFAREQFF
cdr3_length: 11
v_call: TRBV24-1
clone_size: NA
d_call: NA
j_call: TRBJ2-1

cdr3_nt: TGTGCCGCGGAGACCCAGTACTTC
cdr3_aa: CAAETQYF
cdr3_length: 8
v_call: TRBV30
clone_size: NA
d_call: NA
j_call: TRBJ2-5

cdr3_nt: TGTGCCAGCAGCTTAACGACAGGGGGCGACTATGGCTACACCTTC
cdr3_aa: CASSLTTGGDYGYTF
cdr3_length: 15
v_call: TRBV11-1
clone_size: NA
d_call: TRBD1
j_call: TRBJ1-2

cdr3_nt: TGTGCCAGTAGTATAGGCGCCCCGTATAGCAATCAGCCCCAGCATTTT
cdr3_aa: CASSIGAPYSNQPQHF
cdr3_length: 16
v_call: TRBV19
clone_size: NA
d_call: NA
j_call: TRBJ1-5

cdr3_nt: TGTGCCAGCAGCTTAGCGCGGGTCGGCCGCAATCAGCCCCAGCATTTT
cdr3_aa: CASSLARVGRNQPQHF
cdr3_length: 16
v_call: TRBV7-8
clone_size: NA
d_call: NA
j_call: TRBJ1-5

cdr3_nt: TGTGCCAGCAGTCCCAGGCGGGAGCACTCCTACGAGCAGTACTTC
cdr3_aa: CASSPRREHSYEQYF
cdr3_length: 15
v_call: TRBV6-5
clone_size: NA
d_call: TRBD2
j_call: TRBJ2-7

cdr3_nt: TGTGCCATCAGTTACAGAGACATGAACACTGAAGCTTTCTTT
cdr3_aa: CAISYRDMNTEAFF
cdr3_length: 14
v_call: TRBV10-3
clone_size: few
d_call: NA
j_call: TRBJ1-1

cdr3_nt: TGTGCCAGCAGCTTAGGGCAGACAGGAATACAAGAGACCCAGTACTTC
cdr3_aa: CASSLGQTGIQETQYF
cdr3_length: 16
v_call: TRBV7-8
clone_size: NA
d_call: NA
j_call: TRBJ2-5

cdr3_nt: TGCGCCAGCAGCGAGGGGGCGAGTCAGCCCCAGCATTTT
cdr3_aa: CASSEGASQPQHF
cdr3_length: 13
v_call: TRBV4-1
clone_size: NA
d_call: TRBD1
j_call: TRBJ1-5

cdr3_nt: TGTGCCAGTAGTCTAGCAGGGTGGGCCTCACCCCTCCACTTT
cdr3_aa: CASSLAGWASPLHF
cdr3_length: 14
v_call: TRBV19
clone_size: NA
d_call: NA
j_call: TRBJ1-6

cdr3_nt: TGCGCCAGCAGTGAGCGGACGGGAACGTACGAGCAGTACTTC
cdr3_aa: CASSERTGTYEQYF
cdr3_length: 14
v_call: TRBV10-1
clone_size: NA
d_call: NA
j_call: TRBJ2-7

cdr3_nt: TGTGCCAGCAGCGTAGGCGGCTCCTATAATTCACCCCTCCACTTT
cdr3_aa: CASSVGGSYNSPLHF
cdr3_length: 15
v_call: TRBV9
clone_size: NA
d_call: NA
j_call: TRBJ1-6

cdr3_nt: TGTGCCAGCAGTTTCGTGTACAATGAGCAGTTCTTC
cdr3_aa: CASSFVYNEQFF
cdr3_length: 12
v_call: TRBV12-3/TRBV12-4
clone_size: NA
d_call: NA
j_call: TRBJ2-1

cdr3_nt: TGTGCCAGCAGCTTCGGGGGGCAAGAGACCCAGTACTTC
cdr3_aa: CASSFGGQETQYF
cdr3_length: 13
v_call: TRBV2
clone_size: once
d_call: TRBD2
j_call: TRBJ2-5